Detailed here is one T cell receptor beta chain. The data originate from a study of preoperative IRX-2 immunotherapy in early breast cancer. The treatment was: preoperative locoregional IRX-2 cytokine immunotherapy. This phase Ib study tested locoregional IRX-2 cytokine immunotherapy given before surgery. Using immunoSEQ multiplex PCR, the repertoire was profiled, and TCRdb retains in-frame clones only, with some absent. The repertoire has around 29,000 clones, around 90% of them found once; the top ten carry around a tenth. The V and J ends lost 4 bases and 4 bases, in that order; junction bases with no gene match: 7. Per germline, CDR1 SGDLS and CDR2 YYNGEE. This CDR3 has 15 amino acids.

The receptor was derived from a human donor with breast cancer. Sample collection was performed from a patient treated with IRX-2 immunotherapy. The V gene is TRBV9, the J gene TRBJ2-2; 7 bases match TRBD1. The CDR3 is CASSPRQGITGELFF. DNA for the CDR3: TGTGCCAGCAGCCCAAGACAGGGTATCACCGGGGAGCTGTTTTTT.